This paragraph covers one T cell receptor beta chain sequence. V lost 3 bases, J lost 8 bases, and 13 bases lay in between. Per germline, CDR1 SGHAT and CDR2 FQNNGV. The CDR3 runs to 14 residues. The source of the sample is a study of control samples from healthy donors and cancer patients. Using immunoSEQ multiplex PCR, the repertoire was profiled, and TCRdb retains in-frame clones only, with some absent. Among some 160,000 clones listed, roughly 89% were seen once. The rearrangement joins TRBV11-2 to TRBJ1-4, with D tentatively TRBD1 (6 bases). This TCR came from a man aged 25 to 45 in good health. The specimen sequenced was blood. DNA for the CDR3: TGTGCCAGCAGCTTTACAAGGACAGTAGAAAAACTGTTTTTT. This sequence encodes CASSFTRTVEKLFF.